This TCR beta chain is drawn from a study of cytomegalovirus exposure and HLA in healthy donors. The primer mix had 60 Vbeta and 13 Jbeta primers. Data came from immunoSEQ multiplex PCR; TCRdb stores just in-frame clones and leaves some out. This sample yields around 150,000 clones, of which around 74% are seen a single time; just under 6.5% belongs to the top ten. Study-wide results and caveats: With high specificity and sensitivity, the classifier reportedly diagnosed cytomegalovirus status. CMV serostatus was the only recorded immune exposure for donors. What TCR beta sequences reportedly achieved was accurate prediction of HLA-A and HLA-B alleles in most subjects.

Concerning this clone itself: Antigen: not known.

This CDR3 comprises 16 residues. Trimming removed 5 bases from V and 4 bases from J; junction bases left unmatched: 10. From germline, CDR1 is LNHDA and CDR2 SQIVND (reference sequence). The clonotype comes from a middle-aged man in good health and CMV-seropositive. The V call is TRBV19, the J call TRBJ2-2; TRBD2 aligns across 7 bases. Sequencing was carried out using PBMCs. The CDR3 nucleotides are TGTGCCAGTAGTCCCGATGCGGGAGAGGCCACCGGGGAGCTGTTTTTT. Its protein product is CASSPDAGEATGELFF.